Presented here are 30 T cell receptor beta chains from one specimen sequenced in a study of blood T cell repertoires in COVID-19. Here immunoSEQ multiplex PCR was the method, and the copy in TCRdb shows in-frame clones only, minus some. The sample lists fewer than 200,000 clones; about 81% were seen once. The sample comprised PBMCs or T cells enriched from blood (not recorded which). These receptors were obtained from a man aged 45-65 years who had recovered from COVID-19.

The V gene is TRBV5-4, the J gene TRBJ2-2, with 7 bases identical to TRBD1. This CDR3 is 15 amino acids long. After removal of 5 bases from V and 7 bases from J, the junction contained 11 bases not matched to a gene. CDR1 is SGHNT, CDR2 YYREEE, per germline (reference sequence). The CDR3: CASSKLQGSGGELFF. CDR3 DNA: TGTGCCAGCAGTAAACTACAGGGGTCGGGCGGGGAGCTGTTTTTT.

This chain uses TRBV5-6 with TRBJ2-7, with TRBD1 matching 10 bases. J gave up 4 bases and V 6 bases, and 7 bases lay outside the gene matches. Germline CDR1 SGHDT, CDR2 YYEEEE. This CDR3 comprises 14 residues. The CDR3 reads CASNIDRGPYEQYF. The CDR3 DNA sequence: TGTGCCAGCAACATCGACAGGGGGCCATACGAGCAGTACTTC.

Worth noting for this clone: At one of its ends the junction is not consistent with the germline gene, which may arise from a read error. The chain couples TRBV30 to TRBJ1-4; 7 positions match TRBD1. The germline gives CDR1 GTSNPN, CDR2 SVGIG (reference sequence). The CDR3 totals 12 residues. CDR3 protein: CAWSRTGEKVFF. The CDR3 nucleotides read TGTGCCTGGAGCCGTACAGGGGAAAAAGTGTTTTTT.

The chain employs TRBV29-1 and TRBJ2-7, with 10 bases lining up with TRBD1. This CDR3 has 15 residues. Trimming took 0 bases from V and 3 from J; bases not matched to a gene: 5. Per germline, CDR1 SQVTM and CDR2 ANQGSEA. The CDR3 spells CSVEDLRTGGYEQYF. CDR3 bases: TGCAGCGTTGAAGATCTTAGGACAGGGGGCTACGAGCAGTACTTC.

J is TRBJ1-2 and V is TRBV19, with 7 bases matching TRBD1. This CDR3 has 14 amino acids. Germline CDR1 and CDR2: LNHDA and SQIVND (reference sequence). V lost 6 bases and J lost 5; bases outside the gene matches: 9. The CDR3: CASSVLTGDYGYTF. As DNA, the CDR3 is TGTGCCAGTAGCGTCTTAACAGGGGATTATGGCTACACCTTC.

The chain joins TRBV5-1 to TRBJ2-5; 10 positions match TRBD1. J was trimmed by 2 bases and V by 4 bases; bases with no gene match: 2. Germline CDR1 SGHRS, CDR2 YFSETQ. The length of the CDR3 is 14 residues. DNA of the CDR3: TGCGCCAGCAGCATGGGACAGGGGCAAGAGACCCAGTACTTC. Residues: CASSMGQGQETQYF.

The chain has TRBV7-2 and TRBJ1-5; the D gene is possibly TRBD1 (5 bases). The CDR3 has 17 amino acids. CDR1 is SGHTA and CDR2 is FQGNSA in the germline V gene. V was pared by 1 base and J by 0 bases, with 13 bases between. CDR3 in amino acids: CASSLGGGGDSNQPQHF. The CDR3 DNA reads TGTGCCAGCAGCTTAGGGGGGGGAGGGGATAGCAATCAGCCCCAGCATTTT.

The V call is TRBV10-1, the J call TRBJ2-3; TRBD2 matches at 9 bases. Germline loops: CDR1 WNHNN, CDR2 SYGVQD (reference sequence). After removal of 4 bases from V and 2 bases from J, the junction contained 7 bases not matched to a gene. The CDR3 contains 16 residues. The CDR3, as DNA: TGCGCCAGCAGTGCACAGCGGGGGGCGATCACAGATACGCAGTATTTT. Encoded protein: CASSAQRGAITDTQYF.

This sequence joins TRBV7-9 and TRBJ1-1; D gene ambiguous. This CDR3 spans 13 amino acids. Germline lookup yields CDR1 SEHNR and CDR2 FQNEAQ (reference sequence). The germline V and J ends were trimmed by 0 bases and 2 bases, with 4 bases remaining between them. The CDR3 DNA follows: TGTGCCAGCAGCTTAGCTAAAAACACTGAAGCTTTCTTT. Its protein product is CASSLAKNTEAFF.

V and J are TRBV7-2 and TRBJ2-6; TRBD2 is a possible D gene (5 bases). V was clipped by 1 base and J by 4 bases, with 8 bases between them. The germline gives CDR1 SGHTA, CDR2 FQGNSA. This CDR3 is built from 15 residues. CDR3 in amino acids: CASSLGGLGANVLTF. As DNA, the CDR3 is TGTGCCAGCAGCTTAGGAGGGCTGGGGGCCAACGTCCTGACTTTC.

The J gene is TRBJ1-2, the V gene TRBV4-1; 8 nucleotides agree with TRBD1. Germline V gene data show CDR1 as MGHRA and CDR2 as YSYEKL. The junction had 7 bases not matched to a gene; V was cut back by 3 bases and J by 4 bases. The CDR3 contains 15 residues. The chain's CDR3 is CASSHQPGGPYGYTF. The DNA of the CDR3 is TGCGCCAGCAGCCACCAACCAGGGGGCCCCTATGGCTACACCTTC.

The rearrangement uses TRBV7-9 and TRBJ2-2; no clear D. Germline V gives CDR1 SEHNR, CDR2 FQNEAQ (reference sequence). V lost 2 bases and J 2 bases, leaving 9 bases between the germline ends. The CDR3 consists of 15 residues. The CDR3 protein is CASSLSQVNTGELFF. Here the CDR3 DNA reads TGTGCCAGCAGCTTAAGCCAGGTTAACACCGGGGAGCTGTTTTTT.

The chain couples TRBV10-2 to TRBJ1-1, with TRBD1 matching over 7 bases. The CDR3 is 15 amino acids. CDR1 is WSHSY and CDR2 is SAAADI in the germline V gene. J was trimmed by 0 bases and V by 6 bases; bases with no gene match: 7. CDR3 region: CASRPGQRMNTEAFF. DNA for the CDR3: TGCGCCAGCAGACCGGGACAGAGAATGAACACTGAAGCTTTCTTT.

The chain uses TRBV6-5 and TRBJ2-1; 9 nucleotides align to TRBD2. CDR1 and CDR2 from the germline V gene are MNHEY and SVGAGI. With V trimmed by 0 bases and J by 6 bases, 6 bases remained unmatched. The CDR3 has 16 amino acids. The CDR3 is CASSYSSGGSFNEQFF. CDR3 coding DNA: TGTGCCAGCAGTTACTCCAGCGGGGGGTCATTCAATGAGCAGTTCTTC.

The sample holds a few counts of this clone. This chain links TRBV5-1 with TRBJ2-2, with D possibly being TRBD1 (6 bases). Germline loops: CDR1 SGHRS, CDR2 YFSETQ. The CDR3 has 19 amino acids. The V gene lost 4 bases and the J gene lost 0 bases, with 22 bases spanning the gap. In DNA form, the CDR3 reads TGCGCCAGCAGCCCTCGACGAACAGGGTTTGGCGCGAACACCGGGGAGCTGTTTTTT. It encodes CASSPRRTGFGANTGELFF.

The CDR3 region has the DNA TGTGCCAGCAGCTTCAGGGGGCGCGGTAATGAAAAACTGTTTTTT. Amino acid sequence: CASSFRGRGNEKLFF. V usage is TRBV5-6 and J usage is TRBJ1-4; TRBD1 aligns across 8 bases. V was clipped by 2 bases and J by 4 bases; unmatched bases: 4. The germline CDR1 and CDR2 sequences are SGHDT and YYEEEE. The CDR3 has 15 amino acids.

Here the CDR3 reads CASSQDYVGQGAFNEQYF. The DNA for the CDR3 is TGTGCCAGCAGCCAAGATTACGTCGGACAGGGCGCATTCAACGAGCAGTACTTC. The chain uses TRBV4-2 and TRBJ2-7; 8 bases align to TRBD1. The CDR3 is 18 amino acids. With 0 bases clipped from V and 5 bases from J, the junction kept 15 bases outside the gene matches. CDR1 and CDR2 (germline): LGHNA, YNFKEQ.

The chain couples TRBV11-3 to TRBJ2-5; a weak D match, TRBD1 (5 bases). V dropped 5 bases and J dropped 1 base, with 8 bases sitting between them. The CDR3 has 13 residues. CDR1 is SGHNT, CDR2 YENEEA, per germline. Here the CDR3 DNA reads TGTGCCAGCAGCAAGGGGATCCAAGAGACCCAGTACTTC. This encodes CASSKGIQETQYF.

The rearrangement links TRBV7-2 to TRBJ2-3, with TRBD2 matching 8 bases. The CDR3 is 17 amino acids. J was trimmed by 0 bases and V by 1 base; bases with no gene match: 6. The germline gives CDR1 SGHTA, CDR2 FQGNSA. The CDR3 sequence: CASSLGGRGGSTDTQYF. The DNA for the CDR3 is TGTGCCAGCAGCTTAGGAGGACGGGGGGGAAGCACAGATACGCAGTATTTT.

J is TRBJ1-6 and V is TRBV3-1 (or the pseudogene TRBV3-2), with 7 bases identical to TRBD1. With 2 bases clipped from V and 7 bases from J, the junction kept 5 bases outside the gene matches. CDR3 size: 15 residues. Germline V gene lookup returns CDR1 LGHDT and CDR2 YNNKEL (reference sequence). In nucleotides, the CDR3 is TGTGCCAGCAGCCAATCTGACAGGGCCAATTCACCCCTCCACTTT. Protein sequence: CASSQSDRANSPLHF.

This chain connects TRBV7-2 to TRBJ1-2; D may be TRBD1 (5 bases). The V and J ends lost 1 base and 0 bases respectively, with 12 bases between them. The CDR3 has 16 amino acids. CDR1 is SGHTA and CDR2 is FQGNSA in the germline V gene. CDR3 DNA sequence: TGTGCCAGCAGCTTAGAATTGCGGGGGGCTAACTATGGCTACACCTTC. This codes for CASSLELRGANYGYTF. Variable domain in full (rest from reference TRBV7-2 and TRBJ1-2): GAGVSQSPSNKVTEKGKDVELRCDPISGHTALYWYRQSLGQGLEFLIYFQGNSAPDKSGLPSDRFSAERTGGSVSTLTIQRTQQEDSAVYLCASSLELRGANYGYTFGSGTRLTVV.

This clone was seen once. This chain links TRBV19 with TRBJ1-5; no clear D. V lost 6 bases, J lost 4 bases, and 7 bases lay in between. Germline assignment: CDR1 LNHDA and CDR2 SQIVND (reference sequence). The CDR3 runs to 12 residues. CDR3 in amino acids: CASRIRNQPQHF. The DNA of the CDR3 is TGTGCCAGTAGGATACGGAATCAGCCCCAGCATTTT.

The chain recombines TRBV6-5 with TRBJ1-2; D possibly corresponds to TRBD1 (6 bases). Germline CDR1 is MNHEY and CDR2 is SVGAGI. CDR3 length equals 13 residues. Trimming shortened V by 5 bases and J by 4 bases, and 11 bases separated the two germline ends. The CDR3 protein is CASSPDRSYGYTF. CDR3 coding DNA: TGTGCCAGCAGTCCCGACAGGTCCTATGGCTACACCTTC.

Only a few counts were recorded for this clone. The chain is built from TRBV4-2 and TRBJ2-2; D is possibly TRBD2 (5 bases). Trimming took off 4 bases at V and 7 bases at J, with 13 bases between the two ends. The CDR3 runs 14 residues. Germline CDR1 reads LGHNA; CDR2 reads YNFKEQ. The CDR3 region is CASSLESGNGELFF. CDR3 in DNA: TGTGCCAGCAGCCTCGAATCGGGGAACGGGGAGCTGTTTTTT.

This clone was found a few times. This sequence joins TRBV20-1 and TRBJ1-2; D ambiguous. Trimming took 3 bases from V and 4 from J, leaving 12 bases between them. The CDR3 extends over 13 amino acids. Germline lookup yields CDR1 DFQATT and CDR2 SNEGSKA (reference sequence). CDR3 region: CSASSQAIYGYTF. The CDR3 bases are TGCAGTGCTAGTAGTCAGGCGATCTATGGCTACACCTTC.

This chain uses TRBV30 with TRBJ2-1, with a weak D call TRBD1 (6 bases). The CDR3 runs 14 residues. Germline values: CDR1 GTSNPN, CDR2 SVGIG (reference sequence). Trimming took off 1 base at V and 4 bases at J, with 11 bases between the two ends. CDR3 sequence reads: CAWSGGTGYNEQFF. CDR3 coding DNA: TGTGCCTGGAGTGGGGGTACAGGGTACAATGAGCAGTTCTTC.

This chain joins TRBV19 and TRBJ2-7; 8 bases agree with TRBD2. Germline V CDR1 and CDR2: LNHDA, SQIVND (reference sequence). After removal of 5 bases from V and 6 bases from J, the junction contained 9 bases not matched to a gene. The CDR3 consists of 14 residues. CDR3 loop: CASSPGTSAIEQYF. CDR3 DNA: TGTGCCAGTAGTCCCGGGACTAGTGCCATCGAGCAGTACTTC.

This clone came up once. The chain carries TRBV25-1 and TRBJ1-3; possibly TRBD1 for D (6 bases). CDR1 MGHDK and CDR2 SYGVNS come from the germline V gene. The CDR3 covers 17 residues. With 1 base removed from V and 0 bases from J, the gap between germline ends came to 13 bases. The CDR3 reads CASSEWGGQSSGNTIYF. The CDR3 DNA sequence: TGTGCCAGCAGTGAATGGGGGGGGCAAAGCTCTGGAAACACCATATATTTT.

The CDR3 region is CSVQRVAGALTDTQYF. DNA for the CDR3: TGCAGCGTCCAGCGGGTAGCGGGGGCCCTCACAGATACGCAGTATTTT. The chain combines TRBV29-1 with TRBJ2-3, with TRBD2 matching over 9 bases. J lost 2 bases, V lost 6 bases, and 12 bases had no gene match. Germline V CDR1 and CDR2: SQVTM, ANQGSEA. The CDR3 spans 16 residues.

The genes are TRBV11-1 and TRBJ2-1, with D perhaps TRBD1 (5 bases). The CDR3 has 13 residues. Germline V gene lookup returns CDR1 SGHAT and CDR2 FQDESV (reference sequence). V shed 1 base and J shed 9 bases, with 10 bases lying between them. CDR3 nucleotide sequence: TGTGCCAGCAGCTTAGGGGGCAGGAGTGAGCAGTTCTTC. Amino acid sequence: CASSLGGRSEQFF.